The 18 T cell receptor beta chains presented below share a single source sample, sequenced in a study of cytomegalovirus exposure and HLA in healthy donors. PCR employed 60 Vbeta and 13 Jbeta primers. This table comes from immunoSEQ multiplex PCR, and its TCRdb copy is limited to in-frame clones, with some not included. The repertoire consists of about 200,000 clones, with approximately 85% occurring once and the leading ten covering 2.7%. The sample was PBMCs. The receptors were gathered from a woman in her forties in good health and CMV-seronegative.

This clone was detected once. V gene TRBV5-1 combines with J gene TRBJ1-2, with D unclear. This CDR3 has 12 amino acids. The V and J ends lost 0 bases and 7 bases respectively, with 7 bases between them. Looked up from germline, CDR1 is SGHRS and CDR2 is YFSETQ. CDR3 amino acids: CASSLDGIGYTF. In DNA form, the CDR3 reads TGCGCCAGCAGCTTGGACGGGATTGGCTACACCTTC.

V is TRBV29-1 and J is TRBJ1-1, with 9 bases identical to TRBD1. Trimming cost V 7 bases and J 3 bases; bases outside gene matches: 6. The CDR3 loop spans 13 amino acids. Germline CDR1 reads SQVTM; CDR2 reads ANQGSEA. The DNA for the CDR3 is TGCAGCGCTGTGACAGGGGGTTACACTGAAGCTTTCTTT. Its translation is CSAVTGGYTEAFF.

V usage is TRBV7-9 and J usage is TRBJ2-2, with D perhaps matching TRBD1 (5 bases). The CDR3 sequence is 14 residues long. Trimming pared 2 bases from V and 5 bases from J, leaving 9 bases between. The germline CDR1 and CDR2 sequences are SEHNR and FQNEAQ (reference sequence). The CDR3 DNA follows: TGTGCCAGCAGCTTACGACAGATTACCGGGGAGCTGTTTTTT. Protein sequence: CASSLRQITGELFF.

The chain combines TRBV6-5 with TRBJ1-1; no clear D. Germline CDR1 is MNHEY and CDR2 is SVGAGI. CDR3 length equals 13 residues. V shed 5 bases and J shed 0 bases, with 7 bases lying between them. CDR3 sequence: CASSPFMNTEAFF. The CDR3 DNA is TGTGCCAGCAGTCCGTTTATGAACACTGAAGCTTTCTTT.

A note on this clone: The junction does not match germline at one end; this may be a read error. The J gene is TRBJ2-2, the V gene TRBV7-9; 13 bases agree with TRBD2. Germline CDR1 reads SEHNR; CDR2 reads FQNEAQ (reference sequence). This CDR3 comprises 16 residues. The CDR3 DNA sequence: TGTTCCAGCAGCTTACTAGCGGGAGGGCCCACCGGGGAGCTGTTTTTT. It is translated as CSSSLLAGGPTGELFF.

This clone is a singleton in its sample. The chain is built from TRBV5-1 and TRBJ2-3; 9 bases align to TRBD2. The V segment lost 4 bases and the J segment 0 bases; nucleotides outside the gene matches: 9. The CDR3 is made up of 17 amino acids. The V gene's germline CDR1 is SGHRS and CDR2 YFSETQ. CDR3 sequence: CASSPRPTSGSTDTQYF. CDR3 in DNA: TGCGCCAGCAGCCCCCGCCCCACTAGCGGGAGCACAGATACGCAGTATTTT.

The chain links TRBV6-5 to TRBJ2-3; possible D gene TRBD2, 5 bases. The CDR3 consists of 15 residues. Trimming pared 2 bases from V and 0 bases from J, leaving 9 bases between. Germline V gene lookup returns CDR1 MNHEY and CDR2 SVGAGI. CDR3 in amino acids: CASSYLARSTDTQYF. The CDR3, as DNA: TGTGCCAGCAGTTACCTAGCCCGAAGCACAGATACGCAGTATTTT.

The chain links TRBV10-2 to TRBJ2-1; possible D gene TRBD2, 7 bases. The ends were cut back, 5 bases at V and 10 bases at J, with 24 bases in the middle. CDR1 and CDR2 from the germline V gene are WSHSY and SAAADI. This CDR3 region has 16 residues. The DNA for the CDR3 is TGCGCCAGCAGTCGTTTGGGAGGGGGAGGGGACTCGGAGCAGTTCTTC. Its translation is CASSRLGGGGDSEQFF.

The chain uses TRBV27 and TRBJ2-7; D is uncertain. The CDR3 loop spans 13 amino acids. The V and J ends lost 4 bases and 0 bases respectively, with 7 bases between them. CDR1 MNHEY and CDR2 SMNVEV come from the germline V gene (reference sequence). This CDR3 is CASSWRSSYEQYF. The CDR3 DNA follows: TGTGCCAGCAGTTGGCGGAGCTCCTACGAGCAGTACTTC.

The gene calls are TRBV29-1 and TRBJ1-1, with TRBD1 identical over 11 bases. Germline V CDR1 and CDR2: SQVTM, ANQGSEA. With 7 bases clipped from V and 4 bases from J, the junction kept 11 bases outside the gene matches. This CDR3 contains 15 residues. The CDR3 DNA reads TGCAGCGCACGTGGACAGGGGGCTGTTTTCACTGAAGCTTTCTTT. This translates into CSARGQGAVFTEAFF.

The chain carries TRBV5-1 and TRBJ2-7, with 7 bases lining up with TRBD2. The V gene end was trimmed by 4 bases and the J gene end by 2 bases; junction bases not matched to a gene: 15. Germline CDR1 SGHRS, CDR2 YFSETQ. The CDR3 has 17 residues. The CDR3 DNA reads TGCGCCAGCAGCCTACAAGGATCCGGGACTAAGGCCTACGAGCAGTACTTC. Translated, it gives CASSLQGSGTKAYEQYF.

The chain has TRBV7-6 and TRBJ2-1, with TRBD2 identical over 9 bases. Germline V gives CDR1 SGHVS, CDR2 FNYEAQ. With V trimmed by 3 bases and J by 8 bases, 8 bases remained unmatched. The CDR3 has 15 amino acids. CDR3 sequence (DNA): TGTGCCAGCAGCTTGGGACTAGCCTCATACTATGAGCAGTTCTTC. Protein sequence: CASSLGLASYYEQFF.

The chain has TRBV21-1 and TRBJ1-5; the table's D call, TRBD1, was not checked against the DNA. TRBV21-1 is given as a pseudogene. The CDR3 length is 15 residues. In DNA form, the CDR3 reads TGTGCCAGCACGCCCGGGACAGATAGCAATCAGCCCCAGCATTTT. This codes for CASTPGTDSNQPQHF.

The V gene is TRBV27, the J gene TRBJ2-3, with 7 bases that match TRBD1. V lost 5 bases to trimming and J lost 2 bases; unmatched junction nucleotides: 7. Germline V CDR1 and CDR2: MNHEY, SMNVEV (reference sequence). The CDR3 runs to 15 residues. DNA for the CDR3: TGTGCCAGCAGTCAGAGGGACAGAGACACAGATACGCAGTATTTT. It encodes CASSQRDRDTDTQYF.

This rearrangement joins TRBV7-9 to TRBJ2-1; D is perhaps TRBD2 (6 bases). CDR3 length equals 13 residues. CDR1 SEHNR and CDR2 FQNEAQ come from the germline V gene (reference sequence). Trimming cost V 11 bases and J 8 bases, with 19 bases left between them. The DNA of the CDR3 is TGTGCCGGTCGGCTAGCGCCGTTCGATGAGCAGTTCTTC. This translates into CAGRLAPFDEQFF.

The CDR3 nucleotides are TGTGCCAGCAAAACAGGGGAGTATGGCTACACCTTC. It specifies CASKTGEYGYTF. The V call is TRBV27, the J call TRBJ1-2; 7 bases align to TRBD1. CDR1 MNHEY and CDR2 SMNVEV come from the germline V gene (reference sequence). J lost 5 bases, V lost 7 bases, and 4 bases had no gene match. The CDR3 sequence is 12 residues long.

The chain couples TRBV30 to TRBJ1-4; D is possibly TRBD1 (5 bases). The CDR3 spans 13 residues. Germline V gene lookup returns CDR1 GTSNPN and CDR2 SVGIG (reference sequence). Trimming removed 2 bases from V and 7 bases from J, with 11 bases in between. CDR3 loop: CAWSIGAVEKLFF. CDR3 bases: TGTGCCTGGAGTATAGGGGCTGTTGAAAAACTGTTTTTT.

The chain links TRBV28 to TRBJ2-2; the D is unclear. The CDR3 covers 16 residues. Germline values: CDR1 MDHEN, CDR2 SYDVKM. Trimming took off 3 bases at V and 4 bases at J, with 15 bases between the two ends. The CDR3 reads CASSLLRTTSTGELFF. CDR3 nucleotide sequence: TGTGCCAGCAGTTTGTTGCGCACTACGAGCACCGGGGAGCTGTTTTTT.